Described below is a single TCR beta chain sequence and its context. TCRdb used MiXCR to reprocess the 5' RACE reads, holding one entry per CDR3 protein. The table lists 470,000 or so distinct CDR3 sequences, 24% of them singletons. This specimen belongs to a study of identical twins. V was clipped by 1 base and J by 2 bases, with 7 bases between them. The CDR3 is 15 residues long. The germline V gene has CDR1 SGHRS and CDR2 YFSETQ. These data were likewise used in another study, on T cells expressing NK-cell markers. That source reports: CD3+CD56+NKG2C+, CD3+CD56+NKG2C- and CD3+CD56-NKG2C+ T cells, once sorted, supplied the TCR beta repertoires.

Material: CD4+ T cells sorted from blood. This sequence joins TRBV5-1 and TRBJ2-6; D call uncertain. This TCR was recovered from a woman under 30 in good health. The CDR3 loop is CASSLRSAGANVLTF. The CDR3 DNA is TGCGCCAGCAGCTTGAGGTCTGCTGGGGCCAACGTCCTGACTTTC. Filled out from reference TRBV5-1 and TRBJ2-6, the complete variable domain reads KAGVTQTPRYLIKTRGQQVTLSCSPISGHRSVSWYQQTPGQGLQFLFEYFSETQRNKGNFPGRFSGRQFSNSRSEMNVSTLELGDSALYLCASSLRSAGANVLTFGAGSRLTVL.